A selection of T cell receptor beta chains follows, all from one sample in a study of blood T cell repertoires in COVID-19. TCRdb's table, derived via immunoSEQ multiplex PCR, lists solely in-frame clones and lacks some. This sample carries about 72,000 clones, 90% to 95% of them seen once, and the ten largest clones take approximately 7.9%. Source material: peripheral blood. These TCRs come from a human donor in a cohort sampled during active COVID-19. The CDR3 runs from the conserved cysteine through the conserved F or W. Each record gives: D gene, V gene, J gene, CDR3 protein, CDR3 DNA. D genes are given only for firm matches.

D gene: TRBD2
V gene: TRBV7-3
J gene: TRBJ2-1
CDR3 protein: CASSPSRGTSGNNEQFF
CDR3 DNA: TGTGCCAGCAGCCCCTCTCGAGGGACTAGCGGGAACAATGAGCAGTTCTTC

D gene: TRBD1
V gene: TRBV19
J gene: TRBJ2-5
CDR3 protein: CASSIEGIWGQGGQETQYF
CDR3 DNA: TGTGCCAGTAGTATTGAGGGGATATGGGGACAGGGTGGGCAAGAGACCCAGTACTTC

D gene: TRBD1
V gene: TRBV7-9
J gene: TRBJ2-5
CDR3 protein: CASSSMRPVTGGRETQYF
CDR3 DNA: TGTGCCAGCAGCTCCATGAGGCCGGTGACAGGGGGCCGAGAGACCCAGTACTTC

D gene: TRBD1
V gene: TRBV27
J gene: TRBJ1-1
CDR3 protein: CASSHRTGGYTEAFF
CDR3 DNA: TGTGCCAGCAGTCACCGGACAGGGGGATACACTGAAGCTTTCTTT

D gene: TRBD1
V gene: TRBV28
J gene: TRBJ2-1
CDR3 protein: CASSLGRTGAYNEQFF
CDR3 DNA: TGTGCCAGCAGTTTGGGTCGGACAGGGGCCTACAATGAGCAGTTCTTC

D gene: -
V gene: TRBV10-3
J gene: TRBJ2-7
CDR3 protein: CAISVGGVSYEQYF
CDR3 DNA: TGTGCCATCAGTGTTGGCGGGGTCTCCTACGAGCAGTACTTC

D gene: -
V gene: TRBV11-3
J gene: TRBJ1-6
CDR3 protein: CASSLQGWNSPLHF
CDR3 DNA: TGTGCCAGCAGCTTGCAGGGTTGGAATTCACCCCTCCACTTT

D gene: TRBD2
V gene: TRBV5-1
J gene: TRBJ2-5
CDR3 protein: CASTTPGGGRSQETQYF
CDR3 DNA: TGCGCCAGCACGACTCCGGGCGGGGGGCGATCACAAGAGACCCAGTACTTC

D gene: -
V gene: TRBV21-1
J gene: TRBJ2-1
CDR3 protein: CASSKAGLAGGPGNEQFF
CDR3 DNA: TGTGCCAGCAGCAAAGCAGGACTAGCGGGGGGGCCTGGGAATGAGCAGTTCTTC

D gene: -
V gene: TRBV13
J gene: TRBJ2-7
CDR3 protein: CASSLSSGSSYEQYF
CDR3 DNA: TGTGCCAGCAGCTTATCTTCAGGCAGCTCCTACGAGCAGTACTTC

D gene: -
V gene: TRBV25-1
J gene: TRBJ2-1
CDR3 protein: CASSGPGGIANEQFF
CDR3 DNA: TGTGCCAGCAGTGGTCCCGGAGGAATCGCGAATGAGCAGTTCTTC

D gene: -
V gene: TRBV28
J gene: TRBJ1-2
CDR3 protein: CASSLRAGDYGHTF
CDR3 DNA: TGTGCCAGCAGTTTACGTGCAGGGGATTATGGCCACACCTTC

D gene: -
V gene: TRBV11-2
J gene: TRBJ2-7
CDR3 protein: CASSLTSQGLDEQYF
CDR3 DNA: TGTGCCAGCAGCTTGACCAGCCAGGGATTAGACGAGCAGTACTTC

D gene: -
V gene: TRBV4-2
J gene: TRBJ1-1
CDR3 protein: CASSQGGQDTEAFF
CDR3 DNA: TGTGCCAGCAGCCAAGGGGGGCAGGACACTGAAGCTTTCTTT